One sample yielded the 27 T cell receptor beta chains listed below, sequenced in a study of cytomegalovirus exposure and HLA in healthy donors. Vbeta (60) and Jbeta (13) primers were used in the PCR. Method: immunoSEQ multiplex PCR; TCRdb's copy keeps in-frame clones and lacks some. The data hold more than 85,000 clones, with nearly 80% observed a single time. Sample: PBMCs. The receptors come from a man aged 30 to 39 in good health and CMV-seronegative.

The chain is built from TRBV30 and TRBJ2-6, with D perhaps TRBD2 (6 bases). V lost 1 base and J 2 bases, leaving 15 bases between the germline ends. Per germline, CDR1 GTSNPN and CDR2 SVGIG (reference sequence). This CDR3 region has 17 residues. The CDR3 here is CAWSGRGRSPGANVLTF. The CDR3 nucleotides are TGTGCCTGGAGTGGGCGGGGTAGGAGCCCTGGGGCCAACGTCCTGACTTTC.

The CDR3 reads CASSPGAVGTEAFF. As DNA, the CDR3 is TGTGCCAGTAGTCCCGGAGCCGTGGGCACTGAAGCTTTCTTT. The chain recombines TRBV19 with TRBJ1-1; D not certain. V was shortened by 5 bases and J by 4 bases, with 14 bases between the two germline ends. In germline, CDR1 is LNHDA, CDR2 SQIVND (reference sequence). The CDR3 runs 14 residues.

The chain combines TRBV18 with TRBJ2-5; 7 bases agree with TRBD1. V gave up 2 bases and J gave up 5 bases; unmatched junction bases: 8. Germline V CDR1 and CDR2: KGHSH, LQKENI. CDR3 length: 15 amino acids. DNA of the CDR3: TGTGCCAGCTCACCAGATTGGGGACAGCGGGAGACCCAGTACTTC. It codes for CASSPDWGQRETQYF. Combining the CDR3 with reference TRBV18 and TRBJ2-5 gives the whole variable domain NAGVMQNPRHLVRRRGQEARLRCSPMKGHSHVYWYRQLPEEGLKFMVYLQKENIIDESGMPKERFSAEFPKEGPSILRIQQVVRGDSAAYFCASSPDWGQRETQYFGPGTRLLVL.

The V gene is TRBV5-6, the J gene TRBJ2-7, with D maybe TRBD1 (5 bases). CDR1 and CDR2 from the germline V gene are SGHDT and YYEEEE. V lost 4 bases and J 3 bases, leaving 8 bases between the germline ends. This CDR3 comprises 12 residues. This chain's CDR3 is CASSDSNYEQYF. In nucleotides, the CDR3 is TGTGCCAGCAGCGACAGCAACTACGAGCAGTACTTC.

This clone occurred once. The rearrangement uses TRBV21-1 and TRBJ2-7; TRBD2 was called by the table and not checked on the DNA. TRBV21-1 is a pseudogene. The CDR3 contains 16 residues. For the CDR3, the DNA is TGTGCCAGCAGCATCCAAGGGACTAGCGGGTACTACGAGCAGTACTTC. Encoded protein: CASSIQGTSGYYEQYF.

The chain employs TRBV10-3 and TRBJ2-1, with D perhaps TRBD2 (5 bases). Deletions cut 2 bases from V and 5 bases from J, with 10 bases between. The CDR3 sequence is 14 residues long. Germline assignment: CDR1 ENHRY and CDR2 SYGVKD. DNA of the CDR3: TGTGCCATCAGTGAGGGACTGGGGAACAATGAGCAGTTCTTC. Its translation: CAISEGLGNNEQFF.

The gene calls are TRBV11-2 and TRBJ2-2; the match to TRBD2 covers 9 bases. The germline V gene encodes CDR1 SGHAT and CDR2 FQNNGV. The ends lost 5 bases at V and 9 bases at J; junction bases unmatched: 4. The CDR3 covers 13 residues. The CDR3 nucleotides are TGTGCCAGCAGCAGGGGACTAGCTAGGGAGCTGTTTTTT. Translating it yields CASSRGLARELFF.

The chain links TRBV4-3 to TRBJ2-5, with TRBD2 as a possible D gene (6 bases). V was pared by 1 base and J by 5 bases, with 17 bases between. The germline V gene has CDR1 LGHNA and CDR2 YSLEER. The CDR3 is made up of 16 amino acids. CDR3 DNA sequence: TGCGCCAGCAGCCAAGTGTTTGCTAACCGGGGGGAGACCCAGTACTTC. It codes for CASSQVFANRGETQYF.

The chain employs TRBV25-1 and TRBJ1-4, with 9 bases fitting TRBD1. Germline-derived CDR1 and CDR2 are MGHDK and SYGVNS. The CDR3 runs 14 residues. V dropped 6 bases and J dropped 8; count of bases not matched to a gene: 7. DNA for the CDR3: TGTGCCAGCAGGGAACAGGGGGCCGGGGAAAAACTGTTTTTT. It is translated as CASREQGAGEKLFF.

V and J are TRBV7-2 and TRBJ2-5; 9 bases are a match to TRBD1. TRBJ2-7 matches the DNA end more closely, so the J call is doubtful. Per germline, CDR1 SGHTA and CDR2 FQGNSA. The CDR3 spans 18 residues. CDR3 region: CASSPHSRRTGEGDEQYF. CDR3 nucleotides: TGTGCCAGCAGCCCGCATAGTAGGCGGACAGGGGAGGGCGACGAGCAGTACTTC.

The chain combines TRBV6-4 with TRBJ2-3, with D possibly TRBD2 on 6 matching bases. The CDR3 sequence is 16 residues long. V shed 0 bases and J shed 1 base, with 11 bases lying between them. Per germline, CDR1 MRHNA and CDR2 SNTAGT. The CDR3 nucleotides read TGTGCCAGCAGTGACTCATTATTAGCGGGCACAGATACGCAGTATTTT. Encoded protein: CASSDSLLAGTDTQYF.

The V gene is TRBV20-1, the J gene TRBJ1-1, with a tentative D call TRBD1 (6 bases). This CDR3 region has 11 residues. V lost 3 bases to trimming and J lost 7 bases, with 9 bases between them. Germline CDR1 reads DFQATT; CDR2 reads SNEGSKA (reference sequence). CDR3 DNA: TGCAGTGCTAGTCGGGACATTGAAGCTTTCTTT. Amino acid sequence: CSASRDIEAFF.

The gene calls are TRBV2 and TRBJ2-5; D remains ambiguous. Germline V lookup: CDR1 SNHLY, CDR2 FYNNEI. Trimming cost V 4 bases and J 5 bases, with 14 bases left between them. This CDR3 is 14 amino acids long. CDR3 sequence: CASSARGRQETQYF. DNA for the CDR3: TGTGCCAGCAGTGCTCGCGGCCGCCAGGAGACCCAGTACTTC.

The J gene is TRBJ1-6, the V gene TRBV6-5; a weak D match, TRBD1 (5 bases). Germline V gives CDR1 MNHEY, CDR2 SVGAGI. CDR3 length equals 16 residues. V was pared by 0 bases and J by 9 bases, with 15 bases between. CDR3 residues: CASSYSWARVASPLHF. CDR3 nucleotides: TGTGCCAGCAGTTACTCCTGGGCCAGGGTGGCTTCACCCCTCCACTTT.

This clone was seen more than once but under ten times. V usage is TRBV15 and J usage is TRBJ1-1, with D maybe TRBD1 (5 bases). V lost 3 bases to trimming and J lost 1 base, with 9 bases between them. The CDR3 loop spans 14 amino acids. The V gene's germline CDR1 is LNHNV and CDR2 YYDKDF (reference sequence). Here the CDR3 DNA reads TGTGCCACCAGCAGTGACAGTGGGAACACTGAAGCTTTCTTT. It specifies CATSSDSGNTEAFF.

This sequence joins TRBV6-5 and TRBJ2-4, with 8 bases aligning to TRBD1. The J segment lost 9 bases and the V segment lost 2 bases, leaving 6 bases of the junction unmatched. Germline V gene sequence: CDR1 MNHEY, CDR2 SVGAGI. This CDR3 comprises 14 residues. The CDR3: CASSYRDRGSIQYF. The CDR3 nucleotides read TGTGCCAGCAGTTACCGAGACAGGGGCTCCATTCAGTACTTC.

This chain uses TRBV5-4 with TRBJ2-7, with D perhaps TRBD2 (6 bases). The CDR3 length is 15 residues. Germline values: CDR1 SGHNT, CDR2 YYREEE (reference sequence). Deletions cut 3 bases from V and 3 bases from J, with 16 bases between. CDR3 in DNA: TGTGCCAGCAGCTATGGCGGGACTTCGAACTACGAGCAGTACTTC. Encoded protein: CASSYGGTSNYEQYF. The whole variable domain, remainder taken from reference TRBV5-4 and TRBJ2-7, is ETGVTQSPTHLIKTRGQQVTLRCSSQSGHNTVSWYQQALGQGPQFIFQYYREEENGRGNFPPRFSGLQFPNYSSELNVNALELDDSALYLCASSYGGTSNYEQYFGPGTRLTVT.

J is TRBJ2-1 and V is TRBV5-1; TRBD1 aligns across 7 bases. The J segment lost 9 bases and the V segment lost 4 bases, leaving 13 bases of the junction unmatched. CDR1 and CDR2 from the germline V gene are SGHRS and YFSETQ. This CDR3 has 15 residues. CDR3 nucleotide sequence: TGCGCCAGCAGCCCCCCGGACAGGAACTGGGGTGAGCAGTTCTTC. Protein sequence: CASSPPDRNWGEQFF.

The chain has TRBV5-1 and TRBJ1-6; D ambiguous. Germline CDR1 is SGHRS and CDR2 is YFSETQ. Trimming cost V 0 bases and J 7 bases, with 14 bases left between them. This CDR3 has 16 amino acids. CDR3 DNA: TGCGCCAGCAGCTTGGGAGTTATTGGAGGGAATTCACCCCTCCACTTT. This codes for CASSLGVIGGNSPLHF.

The chain carries TRBV4-1 and TRBJ2-1, with TRBD2 matching over 10 bases. The germline V gene encodes CDR1 MGHRA and CDR2 YSYEKL. With V trimmed by 2 bases and J by 3 bases, 4 bases remained unmatched. The CDR3 has 16 amino acids. The CDR3 DNA sequence: TGCGCCAGCAGCCAACCGACTAGCGGGCTCTACAATGAGCAGTTCTTC. Translated: CASSQPTSGLYNEQFF.

Remarks on this clone: Sequence at one end of the junction differs from germline and may be a read error. The chain is built from TRBV25-1 and TRBJ2-2; 8 nucleotides align to TRBD2. Per germline, CDR1 MGHDK and CDR2 SYGVNS. The CDR3 has 12 residues. The CDR3, as DNA: TGTGCCAGCAGTGACCCGGGAGGGGGGCTGTTTTTT. It translates to CASSDPGGGLFF.

The J gene is TRBJ2-3, the V gene TRBV7-2; tentative D call: TRBD2 (6 bases). V was pared by 5 bases and J by 5 bases, with 17 bases between. Germline CDR1 is SGHTA and CDR2 is FQGNSA. The CDR3 consists of 15 residues. The CDR3: CASSHGTSRGDTQYF. In DNA, the CDR3 is TGTGCCAGCAGCCACGGAACTAGCAGAGGAGATACGCAGTATTTT.

This chain links TRBV28 with TRBJ1-1; maybe TRBD1 (5 bases). Germline V gives CDR1 MDHEN, CDR2 SYDVKM. The CDR3 contains 12 residues. V was shortened by 1 base and J by 5 bases, with 5 bases between the two germline ends. The CDR3 sequence is CASSLSGTEAFF. The CDR3 DNA follows: TGTGCCAGCAGTTTATCAGGGACTGAAGCTTTCTTT.

The chain employs TRBV28 and TRBJ2-7, with D perhaps TRBD1 (6 bases). Trimming left V 2 bases short and J 2 bases short, with 13 bases between. This CDR3 is 15 amino acids long. Per germline, CDR1 MDHEN and CDR2 SYDVKM. The CDR3 DNA reads as TGTGCCAGCAGTTTACCCCATCGACAGGCCTACGAGCAGTACTTC. This sequence encodes CASSLPHRQAYEQYF.

The V call is TRBV27, the J call TRBJ2-1, with 7 bases lining up with TRBD1. Germline V gene sequence: CDR1 MNHEY, CDR2 SMNVEV (reference sequence). The length of the CDR3 is 14 residues. The ends lost 6 bases at V and 8 bases at J; junction bases unmatched: 10. The CDR3 loop is CASSSNDRVHEQFF. The CDR3 DNA sequence: TGTGCCAGCAGCTCTAACGACAGGGTACATGAGCAGTTCTTC.

On this clone itself: Germline and junction disagree at one end, which may indicate a read error. This chain joins TRBV7-2 and TRBJ1-1; 12 bases are shared with TRBD1. From germline, CDR1 is SGHTA and CDR2 FQGNSA. The CDR3 totals 16 residues. The CDR3 DNA reads as TGTGCCAGCAGCAGGGACAGGGGGCCGTTGAGCACTGAAGCTTCCTTT. Amino acid sequence: CASSRDRGPLSTEASF.

This sequence joins TRBV4-3 and TRBJ1-6, with unresolved D. Trimming cost V 0 bases and J 9 bases, with 6 bases left between them. Germline V gene lookup returns CDR1 LGHNA and CDR2 YSLEER. The CDR3 consists of 13 residues. The CDR3 loop is CASSQESGSPLHF. The CDR3 coding sequence is TGCGCCAGCAGCCAAGAGTCGGGTTCACCCCTCCACTTT.